These 8 T cell receptor beta chains were all obtained from the same sample, sequenced in a study of shared clonotypes between healthy human individuals. Assay: immunoSEQ multiplex PCR; the TCRdb copy retains only in-frame clones and omits some. The table includes 2,100,000 or so clones, under 97% detected once. Sequencing input: naive CD4+ T cells sorted from blood. The subset: CD45RA+ positively selected. These receptors came from a young man in good health.

J is TRBJ2-1 and V is TRBV7-2; 10 bases are shared with TRBD2. This CDR3 comprises 16 residues. The germline V gene encodes CDR1 SGHTA and CDR2 FQGNSA. The V and J ends lost 2 bases and 13 bases, in that order; junction bases with no gene match: 14. CDR3 amino acids: CASSLFGLAGEVPQFF. In DNA form, the CDR3 reads TGTGCCAGCAGCTTATTCGGTCTAGCGGGAGAGGTGCCCCAGTTCTTC.

This CDR3 reads CASSIETVNQPQHF. The CDR3 DNA reads TGTGCCAGCAGCATAGAGACAGTCAATCAGCCCCAGCATTTT. V gene TRBV7-9 combines with J gene TRBJ1-5; perhaps TRBD1 as D (5 bases). The CDR3 has 14 residues. Trimming shortened V by 5 bases and J by 3 bases, and 11 bases separated the two germline ends. The germline gives CDR1 SEHNR, CDR2 FQNEAQ (reference sequence).

On this clone itself: This sample also contains other DNA sequences that code for the same CDR3. The gene calls are TRBV7-9 and TRBJ2-5, with 8 bases lining up with TRBD1. The V segment lost 5 bases and the J segment 4 bases; nucleotides outside the gene matches: 6. The germline V gene has CDR1 SEHNR and CDR2 FQNEAQ (reference sequence). This CDR3 region has 14 residues. The CDR3: CASSPGQGRETQYF. DNA of the CDR3: TGTGCCAGCAGCCCCGGACAGGGTCGAGAGACCCAGTACTTC.

This chain joins TRBV7-9 and TRBJ2-7, with D possibly TRBD2 on 6 matching bases. The germline V gene has CDR1 SEHNR and CDR2 FQNEAQ (reference sequence). Trimming stripped 8 bases from V and 6 bases from J, with 23 bases between. This CDR3 region has 15 residues. DNA of the CDR3: TGTGCCAGCCGCTCGGGGGAGAGTGAAGGCAGCGAGCAGTACTTC. The encoded protein is CASRSGESEGSEQYF.

V gene TRBV30 combines with J gene TRBJ2-7, with TRBD2 matching over 12 bases. This CDR3 has 17 residues. The V segment lost 2 bases and the J segment 5 bases; nucleotides outside the gene matches: 13. CDR1 and CDR2 from the germline V gene are GTSNPN and SVGIG (reference sequence). The CDR3 sequence: CAWSSVLTSGSIHEQYF. The CDR3 coding sequence is TGTGCCTGGAGTAGTGTCCTGACTAGCGGGAGTATCCACGAGCAGTACTTC.

V usage is TRBV28 and J usage is TRBJ2-7, with 7 nucleotides matching TRBD1. Germline V gene lookup returns CDR1 MDHEN and CDR2 SYDVKM. Trimming at V came to 4 bases and at J to 3 bases, leaving 3 bases not matched to a gene. The CDR3 is 13 residues long. The DNA for the CDR3 is TGTGCCAGCAGTTGGGGGACAGTCTACGAGCAGTACTTC. This gives the protein CASSWGTVYEQYF.

V usage is TRBV5-6 and J usage is TRBJ1-2; possibly TRBD1 for D (5 bases). This CDR3 is 15 amino acids long. Between the trimmed V and J ends, which lost 1 base and 8 bases, there was a span of 18 bases. Germline assignment: CDR1 SGHDT and CDR2 YYEEEE. DNA for the CDR3: TGTGCCAGCAGCTTGTTGGGGCTCCGACGTCTAGGCTACACCTTC. It encodes CASSLLGLRRLGYTF.

This chain uses TRBV11-1 with TRBJ2-7; D assignment may be TRBD1 or TRBD2 (5 bases each). The ends were cut back, 5 bases at V and 0 bases at J, with 8 bases in the middle. The CDR3 length is 13 residues. Germline V gives CDR1 SGHAT, CDR2 FQDESV (reference sequence). The CDR3 bases are TGTGCCAGCAGCCCGAGGGGCTCCTACGAGCAGTACTTC. Translation: CASSPRGSYEQYF.